Reported below is one T cell receptor beta chain. What it binds is unknown. This specimen comes from a study of CD8+CD57+ T cells in acquired aplastic anemia. Study in general: Sorting CD4+ and CD8+ cells gave DNA averaging 3.2 ug. Study observations and caveats: Researchers reported that CD8+ Simpson's diversity was not significantly different in patients versus controls.

Trimming removed 4 bases from V and 5 bases from J, with 18 bases in between. The CDR3 has 16 residues. Germline-derived CDR1 and CDR2 are SGHAT and FQNNGV. In patients chosen for sequencing, flow cytometry had shown CD8+CD57+ cell expansion. Patients were treatment-naive when blood was sampled. Genomic DNA, serving as template, underwent TCR beta VDJ and CDR3 profiling. Using its own MiXCR run on the reads, TCRdb lists one record per CDR3 protein. The table records around 180,000 distinct CDR3 sequences, roughly 50% of them present only once. This sequence was found in a human donor with aplastic anemia. This chain uses TRBV11-2 with TRBJ2-1; possible D gene TRBD1, 6 bases. Sequenced material: sorted CD4+, CD8+, or CD8+CD57+ T cells (not recorded which) from PBMCs. In nucleotides, the CDR3 is TGTGCCAGCAGCTCACTCAGGGGACAACAGGACAATGAGCAGTTCTTC. Protein product: CASSSLRGQQDNEQFF.